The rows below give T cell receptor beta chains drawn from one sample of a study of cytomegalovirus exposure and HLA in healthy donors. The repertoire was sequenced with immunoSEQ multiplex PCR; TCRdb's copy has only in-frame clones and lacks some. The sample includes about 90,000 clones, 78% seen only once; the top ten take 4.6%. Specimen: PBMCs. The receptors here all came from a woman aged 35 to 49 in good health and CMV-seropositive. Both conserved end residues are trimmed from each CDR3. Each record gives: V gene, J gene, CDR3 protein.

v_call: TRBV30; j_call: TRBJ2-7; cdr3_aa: AWSVQGAGEQY
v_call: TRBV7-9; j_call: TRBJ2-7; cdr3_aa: ASSLAATGGRSYEQY
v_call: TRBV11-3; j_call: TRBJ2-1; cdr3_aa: ASQPGGPLSNEQF
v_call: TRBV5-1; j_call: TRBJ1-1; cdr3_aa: ASSLVWGGMNTEAF
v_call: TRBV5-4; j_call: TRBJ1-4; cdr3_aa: ASSFQRDFVYAGEKLF
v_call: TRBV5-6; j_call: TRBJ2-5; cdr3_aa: ASSLTGTQY
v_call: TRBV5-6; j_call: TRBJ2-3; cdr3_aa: ASSSRGTSGSVTDTQY
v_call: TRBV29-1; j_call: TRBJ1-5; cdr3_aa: SVATGMGQPQH
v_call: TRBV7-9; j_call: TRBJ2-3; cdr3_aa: ASRPGQGTDTQY
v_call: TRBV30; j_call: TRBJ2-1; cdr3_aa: AWSAGLGDNEQF
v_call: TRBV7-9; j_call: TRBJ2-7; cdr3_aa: ASSRDSNFYEQY
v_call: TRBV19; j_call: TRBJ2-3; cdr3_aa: ASSRQGAEGTDTQY
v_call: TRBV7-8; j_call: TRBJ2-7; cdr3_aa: ASSWRTGATAYEQY
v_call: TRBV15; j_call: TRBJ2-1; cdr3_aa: ATSSPIGPAQQF
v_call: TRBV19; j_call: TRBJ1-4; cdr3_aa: ASSPERDNEKLF
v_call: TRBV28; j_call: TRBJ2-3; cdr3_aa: ASSRLGTDTQY
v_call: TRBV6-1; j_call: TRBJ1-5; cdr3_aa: ASSEEAGPPSNQPQH
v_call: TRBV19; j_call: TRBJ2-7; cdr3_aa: ASSSRTSGSFYEQY
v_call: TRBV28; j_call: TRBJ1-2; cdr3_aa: ASSLSHGYT
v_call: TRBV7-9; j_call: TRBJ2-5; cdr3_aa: ASSLGARDKQETQY
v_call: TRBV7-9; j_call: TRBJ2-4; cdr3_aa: ASSSRGGAKNIQY
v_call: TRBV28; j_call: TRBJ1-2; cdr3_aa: ASSPPPDRTYGYT
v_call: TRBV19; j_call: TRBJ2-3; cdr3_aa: ASRDNTDTQY
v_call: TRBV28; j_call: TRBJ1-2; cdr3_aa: VLRRGPYGYT
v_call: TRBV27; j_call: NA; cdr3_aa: ASSPGSKYEQY
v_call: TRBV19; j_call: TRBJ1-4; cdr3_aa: ASSAARTTNEKLF
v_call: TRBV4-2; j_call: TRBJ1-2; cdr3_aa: ASSQDGRDRDNGYT
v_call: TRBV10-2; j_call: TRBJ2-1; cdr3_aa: ASSFVGDYSEQF
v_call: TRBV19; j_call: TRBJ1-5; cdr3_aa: ASTSQGNQPQH
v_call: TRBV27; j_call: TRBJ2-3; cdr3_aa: ASSSRQGGDTQY
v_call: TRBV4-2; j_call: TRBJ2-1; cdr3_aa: ASSLRTGDRNEQF